The TCR beta chain described here comes from a study of T cells after yellow fever vaccination (dated by TCRdb to about 2019). Study-level background: Libraries from fractions with low cell numbers were prepared with the SMART-Seq v4 Ultra Low Input RNA kit. To follow T-cell clones before and after both primary and booster YFV17D yellow fever vaccination, bulk TCR alpha and beta repertoires underwent longitudinal sequencing. The cohort comprised two healthy male donors, one aged 18 to 30 and one aged 30 to 40 years. Blood was collected at multiple timepoints before and after primary and secondary immunization, and bulk PBMC replicates and cell subsets were isolated.

As regards this clonotype: Its antigen is not yet known. The input lacks base qualities; no much larger clone sits a single base away.

Synthesis of TCR cDNA relied on 5'RACE template switching, a step that introduced a universal primer site along with unique molecular identifiers. Priming for cDNA synthesis came from both the TCR alpha and TCR beta constant segments. Library amplification involved two PCR steps, and the second step added sample barcodes and sequencing adapters. Libraries were sequenced on Illumina HiSeq 2500 (2x100 bp) or NovaSeq (2x150 bp). The paper's processing steps were these. Reads were demultiplexed and collapsed into UMI consensus sequences with MIGEC, and V(D)J alignment was performed with MiXCR. Vaccine-responding clonotypes were identified with edgeR using replicate PBMC samples, with FDR below 0.01 and a log2 fold change above 5 up to day 15 being required. CD4 or CD8 identity was assigned to each bulk clonotype according to whether the clonotype was present at higher abundance in the sequenced CD4 repertoire or the sequenced CD8 repertoire. TCRdb's own reprocessing of the public reads used fastp at Q25 and MiXCR and kept productive beta chains. Entries that share a CDR3 protein sequence are merged under the most common genes and DNA. For this entry, the V and J calls and clone size follow TCRdb and not the study's own pipeline. The sample includes hundreds of thousands of distinct CDR3 sequences, with over 8% observed a single time. Of the sample, roughly 17% falls within the top ten clones.

The treatment or condition label of this sample denotes: live attenuated yellow fever vaccine strain. At each blood-draw timepoint, two biological replicates of bulk PBMCs were obtained. A standard Ficoll-Paque protocol was used to isolate PBMCs from peripheral blood. TriZol was used to extract RNA from bulk PBMCs, from CD4 and CD8 fractions, and from dextramer-positive and dextramer-negative fractions. Unmatched junction bases come to 13, with V trimmed by 5 bases and J by 1 base. Taken from the germline V gene (reference sequence), the CDR1 and CDR2 loops are SGHAT and FQDESV. Spanning cysteine to phenylalanine, the CDR3 consists of 18 amino acids. Only the CDR3 DNA is retained, 54 bases long and in frame from the first base. Results and caveats for the whole study, not just this receptor: Computational filtering was needed because FACS-sorted repertoires could contain abundant contaminating clonotypes from the bulk population. Most clones expanded after primary vaccination were re-detected after the booster (around 96% of CD4 and approximately 85% of CD8), suggesting broad memory maintenance. The study included only two donors, which limits how far the findings can be generalized. The secondary T-cell response was found to be weaker but faster than the primary response, with a peak reached on day 5 rather than on day 15. A small fraction of clonotypes appeared in both the CD4 and CD8 compartments, likely as a result of convergent recombination.

The source of this sequence is a man in his late teens or twenties who received the YFV17D yellow fever vaccine. Recombination connected TRBV11-1 to TRBJ2-1; 8 central nucleotides agree with TRBD2. The source material was PBMCs, sampled on the day of the first yellow fever vaccination. The CDR3 is CASSPWAAGVISYNEQFF. In nucleotide form, the sequence is TGTGCCAGCAGCCCTTGGGCAGCGGGGGTAATTTCCTACAATGAGCAGTTCTTC.